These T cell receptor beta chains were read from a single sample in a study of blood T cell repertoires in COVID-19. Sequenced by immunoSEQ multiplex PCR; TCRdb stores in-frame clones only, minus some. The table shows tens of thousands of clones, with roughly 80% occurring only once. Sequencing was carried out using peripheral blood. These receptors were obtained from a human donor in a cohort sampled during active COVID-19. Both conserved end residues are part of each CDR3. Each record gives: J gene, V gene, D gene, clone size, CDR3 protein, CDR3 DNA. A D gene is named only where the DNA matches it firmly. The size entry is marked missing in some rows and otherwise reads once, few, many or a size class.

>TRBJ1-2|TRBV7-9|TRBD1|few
CASSDGQVRGYTF
TGTGCCAGCAGCGACGGACAGGTCCGCGGCTACACCTTC
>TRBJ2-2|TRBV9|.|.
CASSPLSTGVTGELFF
TGTGCCAGCAGCCCGCTATCCACGGGGGTCACCGGGGAGCTGTTTTTT
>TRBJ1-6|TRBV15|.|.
CATSREGGSSPLHF
TGTGCCACCAGCAGAGAGGGGGGGAGTTCACCCCTCCACTTT
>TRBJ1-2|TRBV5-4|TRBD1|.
CASSLAQGWNYGYTF
TGTGCCAGCAGCTTGGCACAGGGGTGGAACTATGGCTACACCTTC
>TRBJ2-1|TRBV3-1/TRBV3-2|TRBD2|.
CASSLTGPSGGHEQFF
TGTGCCAGCAGCCTGACCGGTCCTAGCGGGGGACATGAGCAGTTCTTC
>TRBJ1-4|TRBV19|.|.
CASSIVTGMGEKLFF
TGTGCCAGTAGTATAGTTACAGGGATGGGTGAAAAACTGTTTTTT
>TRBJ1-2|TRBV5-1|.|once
CASSGTFNGYTF
TGCGCCAGCAGCGGGACATTCAATGGCTACACCTTC
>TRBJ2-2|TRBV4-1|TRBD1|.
CASSQQGASGELFF
TGCGCCAGCAGCCAACAGGGGGCCTCCGGGGAGCTGTTTTTT
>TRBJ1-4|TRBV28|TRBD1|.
CASSSAGQGREKLFF
TGTGCCAGCAGTTCCGCCGGACAGGGGAGGGAAAAACTGTTTTTT
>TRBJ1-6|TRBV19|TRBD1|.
CASAAGTGLSPLHF
TGTGCCAGTGCCGCCGGGACAGGGCTTTCACCCCTCCACTTT
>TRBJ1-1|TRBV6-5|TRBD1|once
CASTWDRENTEAFF
TGTGCCAGCACCTGGGACAGGGAAAACACTGAAGCTTTCTTT
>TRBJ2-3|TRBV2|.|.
CASSEAGSGFRSDTQYF
TGTGCCAGCAGTGAAGCGGGGTCGGGGTTCAGATCAGATACGCAGTATTTT
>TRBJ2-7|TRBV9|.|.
CASSVDGGTVAYEQYF
TGTGCCAGCAGCGTAGATGGGGGGACAGTCGCCTACGAGCAGTACTTC
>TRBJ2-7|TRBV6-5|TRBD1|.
CASTHGGQGAYEQYF
TGTGCCAGCACCCATGGCGGGCAGGGGGCGTACGAGCAGTACTTC
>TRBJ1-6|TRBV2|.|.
CASTGRGGSSPLHF
TGTGCCAGCACTGGCCGGGGGGGGAGTTCACCCCTCCACTTT
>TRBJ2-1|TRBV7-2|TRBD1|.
CASSSGQGAVNEQFF
TGTGCCAGCAGCTCCGGACAGGGGGCGGTCAATGAGCAGTTCTTC
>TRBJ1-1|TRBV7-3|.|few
CASSSGQPNTEAFF
TGTGCCAGCAGCTCAGGACAGCCGAACACTGAAGCTTTCTTT
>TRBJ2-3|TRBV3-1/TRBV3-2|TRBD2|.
CASSQARSGSRLRGQYF
TGTGCCAGCAGCCAAGCCCGAAGCGGGAGCAGACTTAGAGGGCAGTATTTT
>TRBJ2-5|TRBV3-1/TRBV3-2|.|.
CASSPSAGGKGTQYF
TGTGCCAGCAGCCCTTCGGCGGGCGGAAAGGGGACCCAGTACTTC
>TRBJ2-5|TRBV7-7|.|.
CASSLRGLGRSQETQYF
TGTGCTAGCAGCTTAAGGGGACTCGGGCGGAGCCAAGAGACCCAGTACTTC
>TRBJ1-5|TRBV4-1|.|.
CASSRGRGPNQPQHF
TGCGCCAGCAGCCGGGGGCGGGGGCCCAATCAGCCCCAGCATTTT
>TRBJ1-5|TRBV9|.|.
CASSFGTSNQPQHF
TGTGCCAGCAGCTTTGGGACAAGTAATCAGCCCCAGCATTTT
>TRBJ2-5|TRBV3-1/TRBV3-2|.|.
CASSLQGSQETQYF
TGTGCCAGCAGCCTACAGGGCTCTCAGGAGACCCAGTACTTC
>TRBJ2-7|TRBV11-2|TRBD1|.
CASSLYGGTGVEQYF
TGTGCCAGCAGCTTATACGGCGGGACAGGGGTCGAGCAGTACTTC
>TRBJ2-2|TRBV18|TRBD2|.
CASSPPVVAGIWELFF
TGTGCCAGCTCACCACCGGTCGTAGCGGGGATCTGGGAGCTGTTTTTT
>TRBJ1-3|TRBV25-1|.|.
CASSESGRSGNTIYF
TGTGCCAGCAGTGAATCCGGGAGGTCTGGAAACACCATATATTTT
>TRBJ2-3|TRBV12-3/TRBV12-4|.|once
CASSLRSDTQYF
TGTGCCAGCAGTTTGCGGAGCGATACGCAGTATTTT
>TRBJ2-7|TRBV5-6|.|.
CASSLTGSSYEQYF
TGTGCCAGCAGCTTGACAGGGAGCTCCTACGAGCAGTACTTC
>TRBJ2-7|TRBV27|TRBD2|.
CASSIRAGVGEQYF
TGTGCCAGCAGTATTCGGGCGGGGGTGGGCGAGCAGTACTTC
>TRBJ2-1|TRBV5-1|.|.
CASSLVAEGGNEQFF
TGCGCCAGCAGCTTGGTAGCGGAAGGAGGGAATGAGCAGTTCTTC
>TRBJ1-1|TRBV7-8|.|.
CASRAFANTEAFF
TGTGCCAGCAGGGCTTTTGCGAACACTGAAGCTTTCTTT
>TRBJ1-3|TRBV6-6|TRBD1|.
CASRPTGSGTNTIYF
TGTGCCAGCAGACCGACAGGGTCAGGGACAAACACCATATATTTT
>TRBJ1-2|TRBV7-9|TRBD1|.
CASRRDSPSYTF
TGTGCCAGCAGGCGGGACAGTCCAAGCTACACCTTC
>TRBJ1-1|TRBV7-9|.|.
CASSPGPPGRWTEAFF
TGTGCCAGCAGCCCCGGGCCCCCGGGGAGGTGGACTGAAGCTTTCTTT
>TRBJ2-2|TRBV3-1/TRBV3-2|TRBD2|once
CASSQALGGASGELFF
TGTGCCAGCAGCCAAGCTCTCGGGGGGGCGTCCGGGGAGCTGTTTTTT
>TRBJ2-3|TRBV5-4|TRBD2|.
CASSWRRTSASTDTQYF
TGTGCCAGCAGCTGGAGGCGGACTAGCGCCTCCACAGATACGCAGTATTTT
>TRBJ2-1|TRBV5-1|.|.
CASSFSGTSYNEQFF
TGCGCCAGCAGCTTTTCCGGGACAAGCTACAATGAGCAGTTCTTC
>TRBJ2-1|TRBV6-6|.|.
CASRGLSYNEQFF
TGTGCCAGCAGGGGGCTTTCCTACAATGAGCAGTTCTTC
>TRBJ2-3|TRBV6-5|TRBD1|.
CASRYRGDTDTQYF
TGTGCCAGCAGATACAGGGGCGACACAGATACGCAGTATTTT
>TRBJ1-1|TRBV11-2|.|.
CASSLGVRPGAFF
TGTGCCAGCAGCTTAGGTGTGAGACCGGGGGCTTTCTTT
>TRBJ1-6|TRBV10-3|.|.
CAISESQREGSPLHF
TGTGCCATCAGTGAGTCACAAAGGGAGGGGTCACCCCTCCACTTT
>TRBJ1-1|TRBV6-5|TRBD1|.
CASSYRSGGRTEAFF
TGTGCCAGCAGTTACCGCTCAGGGGGACGCACTGAAGCTTTCTTT
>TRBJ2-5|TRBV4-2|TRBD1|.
CASSPTGSQETQYF
TGTGCCAGCAGCCCGACAGGGTCCCAAGAGACCCAGTACTTC
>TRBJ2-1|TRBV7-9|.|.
CASSPEMTRDRAYNEQFF
TGTGCCAGCAGCCCCGAGATGACCCGGGATCGCGCCTACAATGAGCAGTTCTTC
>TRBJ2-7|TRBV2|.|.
CASQRDVSYEQYF
TGTGCCAGCCAGAGGGATGTCTCCTACGAGCAGTACTTC
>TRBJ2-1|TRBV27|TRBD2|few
CASSPTPSGGVNEQFF
TGTGCCAGCAGTCCCACTCCGAGCGGGGGGGTGAATGAGCAGTTCTTC
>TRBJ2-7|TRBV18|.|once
CASSQTGSSKYEQYF
TGTGCCAGCTCTCAAACCGGGAGCTCTAAATACGAGCAGTACTTC
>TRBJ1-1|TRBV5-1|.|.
CASSLDTGNTEAFF
TGCGCCAGCAGCTTGGACACGGGGAACACTGAAGCTTTCTTT
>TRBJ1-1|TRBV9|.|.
CASSALVHVMNTEAFF
TGTGCCAGCAGCGCCCTAGTCCACGTAATGAACACTGAAGCTTTCTTT
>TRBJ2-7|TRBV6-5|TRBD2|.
CASITGGPHEQYF
TGTGCCAGCATCACGGGAGGGCCCCACGAGCAGTACTTC
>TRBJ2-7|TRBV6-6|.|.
CASSSAPSTGYEQYF
TGTGCCAGCAGTTCCGCACCTTCGACAGGCTACGAGCAGTACTTC
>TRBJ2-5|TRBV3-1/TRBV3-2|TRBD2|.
CASSQKRLAGGQETQYF
TGTGCCAGCAGCCAAAAGAGACTAGCGGGGGGACAAGAGACCCAGTACTTC
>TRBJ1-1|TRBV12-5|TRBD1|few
CASGLAGGINTEAFF
TGTGCTAGTGGTTTGGCAGGGGGAATTAACACTGAAGCTTTCTTT
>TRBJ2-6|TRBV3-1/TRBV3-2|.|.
CASSQLRLDSGANVLTF
TGTGCCAGCAGCCAACTCAGACTGGATTCTGGGGCCAACGTCCTGACTTTC
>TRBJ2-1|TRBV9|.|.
CASSPRGDSGTDEQFF
TGTGCCAGCAGCCCCAGGGGGGATAGCGGGACGGATGAGCAGTTCTTC
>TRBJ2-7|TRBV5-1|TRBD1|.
CASSFLVRTGGDEQYF
TGCGCCAGCAGCTTTTTAGTCCGGACAGGGGGCGACGAGCAGTACTTC
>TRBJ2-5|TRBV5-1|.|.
CASSYSRGGQETQYF
TGCGCCAGCAGCTACTCCAGGGGTGGACAAGAGACCCAGTACTTC